A single T cell receptor beta chain is shown here with its context. Its antigen is currently unknown. The data were produced by immunoSEQ multiplex PCR, yet TCRdb's version contains in-frame clones alone and is incomplete. The table has 25,000 to 35,000 clones, around three quarters seen once. In germline, CDR1 is MNHNY, CDR2 SVGAGI (reference sequence). Trimming cost V 2 bases and J 6 bases; bases outside gene matches: 6. This CDR3 is 14 amino acids long. This sample was included in a study of T cells in localized non-small cell lung cancer. General study results and limits: Sequencing covered just one tumor region, so heterogeneity cannot be ruled out. Maximal T cell clonality occurred in uninvolved adjacent lung, with tumor ranking below it. Longer overall survival was associated with a higher density of T cells in the blood.

The sample consisted of peripheral blood, taken before any cancer treatment. The V gene is TRBV6-6, the J gene TRBJ1-2; TRBD1 matches 7 bases. This TCR came from an older male donor with stage III squamous cell lung carcinoma. CDR3 in amino acids: CASSYRAQGDGYTF. CDR3 nucleotide sequence: TGTGCCAGCAGTTACAGGGCGCAGGGGGATGGCTACACCTTC.